This TCR beta chain was recorded in a study of regulatory T cells in long-lasting Graves disease. Arm-PCR with iRepertoire HTBI primers amplified the CDR3 regions for these TCR beta libraries. TCRdb reprocessed the multiplex PCR reads with MiXCR, giving one entry per CDR3 protein. The repertoire holds 350,000 to 500,000 distinct CDR3 sequences, with about 17% as singletons. The time point was: newly diagnosed GD, antithyroid drugs for less than 3 months. PBMC RNA served as the TCR library source. Germline CDR1 SGHTA, CDR2 FQGTGA. This CDR3 spans 15 amino acids. Trimming cost V 6 bases and J 0 bases, with 13 bases left between them. This clonotype was found many times. A further study also used this sample, focusing on T cells in Graves' hyperthyroidism and ophthalmopathy. That work adds: Ophthalmopathy was told apart from stable hyperthyroidism by a 13 V-J model.

This chain joins TRBV7-3 and TRBJ2-3; TRBD2 is a possible D gene (6 bases). Sequences were derived from peripheral blood mononuclear cells (PBMCs), sampled at new diagnosis, from a patient treated with antithyroid drugs. The clonotype comes from a woman younger than 35 with Graves disease. As DNA, the CDR3 is TGTGCCAGCAGTCAAGCCGGGAGAAGCACAGATACGCAGTATTTT. Protein sequence: CASSQAGRSTDTQYF.